This entry features one TCR beta chain sequence. The data are from a study of blood T cell repertoires in COVID-19. Study context: There were acute and convalescent COVID-19 samples, and they came from the United States, Italy and Spain. In each case, the material was cDNA or gDNA derived from T cells, B-cell-depleted T cells, or PBMCs.

In the original processing: Amplification from reference gene primers served as the basis for estimated nucleated cell counts. Only in-frame clones appear in the TCRdb table, and some are missing; sequencing was by immunoSEQ multiplex PCR. V and J calls and clone size are as listed in that table; D and trimming were resolved from the DNA. Here the sample spans roughly 200,000 clones, around 81% being singletons. The CDR3 consists of 13 residues. Germline-derived CDR1 and CDR2 are MDHEN and SYDVKM. V lost 2 bases and J lost 7, with 10 bases in between. V and J are TRBV28 and TRBJ2-3; D is ambiguous. This receptor was identified in a man over 45 with active or convalescent COVID-19. The sample comprised peripheral blood. CDR3 coding DNA: TGTGCCAGCAGTTTAGGTAGCCGGTATACGCAGTATTTT. Translated: CASSLGSRYTQYF. Drawing the rest from reference TRBV28 and TRBJ2-3, the complete variable domain is DVKVTQSSRYLVKRTGEKVFLECVQDMDHENMFWYRQDPGLGLRLIYFSYDVKMKEKGDIPEGYSVSREKKERFSLILESASTNQTSMYLCASSLGSRYTQYFGPGTRLTVL.